A selection of T cell receptor beta chains follows, all from one sample in a study of blood T cell repertoires in COVID-19. TCRdb's copy holds only in-frame clones and misses some; the assay was immunoSEQ multiplex PCR. The table has tens of thousands of clones, about nine tenths seen once. Sequenced: peripheral blood. The receptors were sampled from a man in his sixties with acute or convalescent COVID-19. Each CDR3 is given with its conserved first and last residue. A D gene is named only where the DNA matches it firmly. Size values are once, few and many counts, or a class for expanded clones, and some rows have none.

>TRBJ2-1|TRBV5-1|.|TRBD1
TGCGCCAGCAAGCAGATGCAGGGGGCCAATGAGCAGTTCTTC
CASKQMQGANEQFF
>TRBJ1-3|TRBV11-1|.|.
TGTGCCAGCAGCCCACGGACAGCACCTTCTGGAAACACCATATATTTT
CASSPRTAPSGNTIYF
>TRBJ1-5|TRBV10-3|.|TRBD1
TGTGCCATCAGTTTTGGACAGGGACAGCCCCAGCATTTT
CAISFGQGQPQHF
>TRBJ1-5|TRBV10-3|.|.
TGTGCCATCAGTGAGGGAGGGGCCAATCAGCCCCAGCATTTT
CAISEGGANQPQHF
>TRBJ1-1|TRBV7-6|once|.
TGTGCCAGCAGCCCGGGGTCGTGGGGGAACACTGAAGCTTTCTTT
CASSPGSWGNTEAFF
>TRBJ2-2|TRBV10-2|.|.
TGCGCCAGCACCGAGCGGAGACATCCGAACACCGGGGAGCTGTTTTTT
CASTERRHPNTGELFF
>TRBJ1-2|TRBV5-1|.|TRBD1
TGCGCCAGCAGCCCGACAGGGGGGGTTTATGGCTACACCTTC
CASSPTGGVYGYTF
>TRBJ1-6|TRBV25-1|.|TRBD1
TGTGCCAGCAGTGAAGCTCGACAGGGGCCCTCACCCCTCCACTTT
CASSEARQGPSPLHF
>TRBJ1-4|TRBV2|.|TRBD1
TGTGCCAGCACCCCGACGGCCCCAGGGGGCTCACTGGGGGAAAAACTGTTTTTT
CASTPTAPGGSLGEKLFF
>TRBJ1-4|TRBV3-1/TRBV3-2|.|TRBD1
TGTGCCAGCAGCCGCTGGACAGGGGATAATGAAAAACTGTTTTTT
CASSRWTGDNEKLFF
>TRBJ2-7|TRBV19|.|.
TGTGCCAGTAGTTACGGAGGGTTAGCCCACGAGCAGTACTTC
CASSYGGLAHEQYF
>TRBJ2-7|TRBV5-6|once|TRBD1
TGTGCCAGCAGCTTCCCGGGACAGGGTATTTACGAGCAGTACTTC
CASSFPGQGIYEQYF
>TRBJ2-1|TRBV2|.|TRBD2
TGTGCCAGCAGTGAAAACCGGGGGGGCACTGAGCAGTTCTTC
CASSENRGGTEQFF
>TRBJ1-5|TRBV2|.|.
TGTGCCAGCAGGGACACAAATCAGCCCCAGCATTTT
CASRDTNQPQHF
>TRBJ2-5|TRBV5-1|.|.
TGCGCCAGCAGCGACGGACATTTCCAAGAGACCCAGTACTTC
CASSDGHFQETQYF
>TRBJ1-4|TRBV4-1|.|TRBD1
TGCGCCAGCAGCCAAGTAGGGACAGGGGGTGAAAAACTGTTTTTT
CASSQVGTGGEKLFF
>TRBJ1-6|TRBV27|.|.
TGTGCCAGCAGTTCTCACAGGGATTCACCCCTCCACTTT
CASSSHRDSPLHF
>TRBJ1-1|TRBV7-9|.|TRBD1
TGTGCCAGCAGCCCCGTAACAGGGGGTCCTGAAGCTTTCTTT
CASSPVTGGPEAFF
>TRBJ1-5|TRBV18|.|.
TGTGCCAGCTCACCGGATTACAGGGAATCCCAGCATTTT
CASSPDYRESQHF
>TRBJ2-2|TRBV18|once|TRBD2
TGTGCCAGCTCACCCCAGCGGGGTGGAACCGGGGAGCTGTTTTTT
CASSPQRGGTGELFF
>TRBJ1-3|TRBV27|.|TRBD1
TGTGCCAGCATATTTATTGGGACAGGTTACTCTGGAAACACCATATATTTT
CASIFIGTGYSGNTIYF
>TRBJ2-7|TRBV13|.|TRBD2
TGTGCCAGCGGGCGGGGGGGCCCCTACGAGCAGTACTTC
CASGRGGPYEQYF
>TRBJ1-3|TRBV7-9|.|.
TGTGCCAGCAGCCGTACAGGTTCCTCTGGAAACACCATATATTTT
CASSRTGSSGNTIYF
>TRBJ2-2|TRBV24-1|once|TRBD1
TGTGCCACCAGGTCGACAGGGACCGCGAACACCGGGGAGCTGTTTTTT
CATRSTGTANTGELFF
>TRBJ2-1|TRBV2|.|TRBD1
TGTGCCAGCAGATGGGACAGGGGGGCAAATGAGCAGTTCTTC
CASRWDRGANEQFF
>TRBJ2-3|TRBV10-3|.|TRBD1
TGTGCCATCAGTGAGGGGACAGGGGATGCAGATACGCAGTATTTT
CAISEGTGDADTQYF
>TRBJ2-7|TRBV3-1/TRBV3-2|.|.
TGTGCCAGCACTCTCAGGGCAAACCAAGCCTACGAGCAGTACTTC
CASTLRANQAYEQYF
>TRBJ1-2|TRBV4-1|.|TRBD1
TGCGCCAGCAGCACGGACAGGGGGTCGAACTATGGCTACACCTTC
CASSTDRGSNYGYTF
>TRBJ1-4|TRBV19|.|.
TGTGCCAGTAGTCCCAGAGGGATCCTAGGGACAACTAATGAAAAACTGTTTTTT
CASSPRGILGTTNEKLFF
>TRBJ2-5|TRBV7-2|.|TRBD2
TGTGCCAGCAGCTTAGGACTAGCGGGGGGGTGGACCCAGTACTTC
CASSLGLAGGWTQYF
>TRBJ1-2|TRBV2|.|TRBD1
TGTGCCAGCATCTCTAGGACAGGAGGCTACACCTTC
CASISRTGGYTF
>TRBJ2-7|TRBV10-1|.|TRBD2
TGCGCCAGCACCGACTCTAGCGGGGATAGGGAGCAGTACTTC
CASTDSSGDREQYF
>TRBJ2-1|TRBV5-1|.|TRBD2
TGCGCCAGCAGCCTCCTCCGGGGGGGCAATGAGCAGTTCTTC
CASSLLRGGNEQFF
>TRBJ2-5|TRBV15|.|TRBD1
TGTGCCACCAGCGTAGACAGGGGGAGAGAGACCCAGTACTTC
CATSVDRGRETQYF
>TRBJ2-5|TRBV7-2|.|.
TGTGCCAGCAGCTTAACGCTCCTAGCGACCCAGTACTTC
CASSLTLLATQYF
>TRBJ2-3|TRBV5-1|.|TRBD1
TGCGCCAGTACGGAAGGGACAGGGGGACCAGATACGCAGTATTTT
CASTEGTGGPDTQYF
>TRBJ2-1|TRBV11-3|.|TRBD1
TGTGCCAGCAGCTCGAATTCCGGGACAGGGGGATATGAGCAGTTCTTC
CASSSNSGTGGYEQFF